The 10 T cell receptor beta chains in this list originate from one sample, sequenced in a study of T cells in tumors after PD-1 blockade. The protocol was immunoSEQ multiplex PCR, while the TCRdb copy is restricted to in-frame clones and leaves out a portion. The data hold over 60,000 clones, with around 67% observed a single time. This specimen was PBMCs, taken after anti-PD-1 treatment. Receptor source: a human donor with basal cell carcinoma.

J is TRBJ1-5 and V is TRBV2; no clear D gene. Germline V gives CDR1 SNHLY, CDR2 FYNNEI. V lost 1 base and J lost 0, with 7 bases in between. The CDR3 covers 15 residues. The CDR3 sequence: CASSEGAVSNQPQHF. CDR3 nucleotide sequence: TGTGCCAGCAGTGAAGGGGCGGTTAGCAATCAGCCCCAGCATTTT.

This chain uses TRBV27 with TRBJ1-1; possibly TRBD1 for D (5 bases). CDR3 size: 16 residues. The V gene lost 4 bases and the J gene lost 1 base, with 16 bases spanning the gap. Germline loops: CDR1 MNHEY, CDR2 SMNVEV (reference sequence). This CDR3 is CASSSWSRVKNTEAFF. The CDR3 region has the DNA TGTGCCAGCAGTTCCTGGTCCAGGGTTAAGAACACTGAAGCTTTCTTT.

The chain carries TRBV15 and TRBJ2-7; D gene ambiguous. The CDR3 totals 12 residues. V lost 3 bases to trimming and J lost 0 bases, with 3 bases between them. Germline V gives CDR1 LNHNV, CDR2 YYDKDF (reference sequence). CDR3 amino acids: CATSSTSYEQYF. CDR3 nucleotide sequence: TGTGCCACCAGCAGTACCTCCTACGAGCAGTACTTC.

The V call is TRBV18, the J call TRBJ1-5, with D unresolved. Looked up from germline, CDR1 is KGHSH and CDR2 is LQKENI. This CDR3 contains 13 residues. Trimming took off 6 bases at V and 5 bases at J, with 11 bases between the two ends. The CDR3 DNA is TGTGCCAGCTCCCAGACTAGGGATCAGCCCCAGCATTTT. Encoded protein: CASSQTRDQPQHF.

By share, this clone counts as medium-sized. J is TRBJ1-2 and V is TRBV19, with 9 bases aligning to TRBD1. Looked up from germline, CDR1 is LNHDA and CDR2 is SQIVND (reference sequence). V trimming: 2 bases; J trimming: 4 bases; junction bases outside the gene matches: 5. The CDR3 totals 15 residues. The CDR3 nucleotides are TGTGCCAGTAGTATACTCGGACAGGGGAGCTATGGCTACACCTTC. This codes for CASSILGQGSYGYTF. Based on the CDR3 plus reference TRBV19 and TRBJ1-2, the full variable domain is DGGITQSPKYLFRKEGQNVTLSCEQNLNHDAMYWYRQDPGQGLRLIYYSQIVNDFQKGDIAEGYSVSREKKESFPLTVTSAQKNPTAFYLCASSILGQGSYGYTFGSGTRLTVV.

V usage is TRBV4-2 and J usage is TRBJ1-1, with no clear D. The V end was cut by 7 bases, the J end by 3 bases, with 18 bases between. The CDR3 is 15 residues long. In germline, CDR1 is LGHNA, CDR2 YNFKEQ. The CDR3 DNA sequence: TGTGCCAGCAACCGGGAAGGAGAAATGGACACTGAAGCTTTCTTT. Encoded protein: CASNREGEMDTEAFF.

The V and J genes are TRBV21-1 and TRBJ2-3; the DNA was not compared with TRBD2, the D call given in the table. TRBV21-1 is tagged as a pseudogene. The CDR3 covers 17 residues. This CDR3 reads CASIPKRLAGRTDTQYF. The CDR3 nucleotides are TGTGCCAGCATCCCAAAGAGACTAGCGGGGCGCACAGATACGCAGTATTTT.

V is TRBV7-9 and J is TRBJ2-6; 8 bases map to TRBD1. After removal of 1 base from V and 1 base from J, the junction contained 3 bases not matched to a gene. Germline V lookup: CDR1 SEHNR, CDR2 FQNEAQ (reference sequence). The CDR3 is 17 amino acids. The CDR3 reads CASSLGQGASGANVLTF. DNA for the CDR3: TGTGCCAGCAGCTTAGGGCAGGGGGCATCTGGGGCCAACGTCCTGACTTTC.

The chain employs TRBV5-1 and TRBJ1-2; no clear D gene. The CDR3 runs to 13 residues. V was clipped by 0 bases and J by 0 bases, with 3 bases between them. Germline CDR1 and CDR2: SGHRS and YFSETQ. CDR3: CASSLAANYGYTF. In DNA, the CDR3 is TGCGCCAGCAGCTTGGCTGCTAACTATGGCTACACCTTC.

This rearrangement joins TRBV6-5 to TRBJ1-6; D is perhaps TRBD1 (5 bases). There are 15 residues in the CDR3. CDR1 is MNHEY, CDR2 SVGAGI, per germline. V lost 6 bases, J lost 7 bases, and 16 bases lay in between. The CDR3 DNA follows: TGTGCCAGCAGGGACGGGGCCGGGGGGAATTCACCCCTCCACTTT. Amino acid sequence: CASRDGAGGNSPLHF.